This T cell receptor (beta chain) was captured by sequencing in a study of blood T cell repertoires in COVID-19. Study-wide context: There were acute and convalescent COVID-19 samples, and they came from the United States, Italy and Spain.

V gave up 1 base and J gave up 0 bases, with 7 bases separating them. This CDR3 is 14 amino acids long. Germline CDR1 and CDR2: SEHNR and FQNEAQ (reference sequence). The data were produced by immunoSEQ multiplex PCR, yet TCRdb's version contains in-frame clones alone and is incomplete. The data show over 200,000 clones, 65% to 85% seen once. Sequenced input: peripheral blood. This sequence joins TRBV7-9 and TRBJ2-7, with a tentative D call TRBD1 (6 bases). The source of this sequence is an elderly man with acute or convalescent COVID-19. The CDR3 loop is CASSLEGGSYEQYF. CDR3 sequence (DNA): TGTGCCAGCAGCTTAGAAGGGGGCTCCTACGAGCAGTACTTC.